This T cell receptor (beta chain) was recovered during a study of beta chain features in type 1 diabetes. Study-wide findings and caveats: Type 1 diabetes patients had moderately but significantly shorter TCRB CDR3s in all four CD4+ subsets.

In the case of this clone: Its antigen remains unidentified.

The CDR3 covers 15 residues. Looked up from germline, CDR1 is SEHNR and CDR2 is FQNEAQ (reference sequence). The V and J ends lost 5 bases and 1 base, in that order; junction bases with no gene match: 4. The entirety of the isolated RNA underwent reverse transcription, so expressed TCRB transcripts were sequenced. Sequenced by immunoSEQ multiplex PCR; TCRdb stores in-frame clones only, minus some. The sample includes some 160,000 clones, 9% to 10% of them seen just once. Input material: central memory CD4+ T cells from blood. The V gene is TRBV7-9, the J gene TRBJ1-5; 8 positions agree with TRBD1. The receptor comes from a woman aged 30 to 39 with type 1 diabetes. CDR3 nucleotides: TGTGCCAGCAGCCCAGGACAGGGAAGCAATCAGCCCCAGCATTTT. Translation gives CASSPGQGSNQPQHF.